Presented here are 3 T cell receptor beta chains from one specimen sequenced in a study of monozygotic twins with inflammatory bowel disease. TCRdb reprocessed the 5' RACE reads and keeps a single row for each CDR3 protein, giving no DNA. This table lists some 330,000 distinct CDR3 sequences. Material: blood. The receptors come from a human donor with ulcerative colitis or Crohn's disease, or a healthy co-twin of an affected twin (not recorded which).

The J gene is TRBJ1-5, the V gene TRBV5-1. Germline assignment: CDR1 SGHRS and CDR2 YFSETQ. CDR3 size: 16 residues. CDR3 loop: CASSPAGRDYNQPQHF.

The V call is TRBV10-3, the J call TRBJ2-3; TCRdb's D call, TRBD2, is unchecked because there is no DNA. CDR3 length: 14 amino acids. From germline, CDR1 is ENHRY and CDR2 SYGVKD. CDR3 in amino acids: CAISLAGNTDTQYF.

The rearrangement links TRBV5-6 to TRBJ2-3. This CDR3 is built from 15 residues. Germline CDR1 and CDR2: SGHDT and YYEEEE. CDR3 loop: CASSFTTSSTDTQYF.